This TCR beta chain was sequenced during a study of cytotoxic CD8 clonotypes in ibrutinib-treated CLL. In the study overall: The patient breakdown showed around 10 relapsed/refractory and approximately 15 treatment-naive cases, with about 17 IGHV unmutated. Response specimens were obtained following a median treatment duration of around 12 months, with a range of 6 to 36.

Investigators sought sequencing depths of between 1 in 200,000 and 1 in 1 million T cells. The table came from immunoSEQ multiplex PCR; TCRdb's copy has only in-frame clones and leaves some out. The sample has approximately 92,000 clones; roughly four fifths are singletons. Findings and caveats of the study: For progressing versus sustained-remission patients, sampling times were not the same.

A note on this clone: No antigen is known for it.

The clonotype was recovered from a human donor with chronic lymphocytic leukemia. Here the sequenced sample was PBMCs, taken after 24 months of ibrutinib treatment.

The CDR3 region has the DNA TGCGCCAGCAGCCTTGGAAGACTAGTTTCCTACAATGAGCAGTTCTTC. Protein sequence: CASSLGRLVSYNEQFF. The chain employs TRBV5-1 and TRBJ2-1, with D possibly being TRBD2 (6 bases). The CDR3 totals 16 residues. The germline V and J ends were trimmed by 4 bases and 1 base, with 15 bases remaining between them. Germline CDR1 and CDR2: SGHRS and YFSETQ.